The T cell receptor beta chain under discussion was sequenced for a study of blood T cell repertoires in COVID-19. Which cohort a participant joined came from the clinical history participants gave. The table came from immunoSEQ multiplex PCR; TCRdb's copy has only in-frame clones and leaves some out. The data show approximately 260,000 clones, 89% seen once. Sequenced sample: PBMCs or T cells enriched from blood (not recorded which). The TCR sequence derives from a woman in her sixties or seventies who had recovered from COVID-19.

CDR3 amino acids: CASRHDRDDQPQHF. The CDR3 bases are TGTGCCAGCAGACACGACAGGGACGATCAGCCCCAGCATTTT. The gene calls are TRBV6-5 and TRBJ1-5; 7 nucleotides align to TRBD1. This CDR3 contains 14 residues. Germline V gene lookup returns CDR1 MNHEY and CDR2 SVGAGI. The trim removed 6 bases at V and 5 bases at J, leaving 7 bases unmatched.